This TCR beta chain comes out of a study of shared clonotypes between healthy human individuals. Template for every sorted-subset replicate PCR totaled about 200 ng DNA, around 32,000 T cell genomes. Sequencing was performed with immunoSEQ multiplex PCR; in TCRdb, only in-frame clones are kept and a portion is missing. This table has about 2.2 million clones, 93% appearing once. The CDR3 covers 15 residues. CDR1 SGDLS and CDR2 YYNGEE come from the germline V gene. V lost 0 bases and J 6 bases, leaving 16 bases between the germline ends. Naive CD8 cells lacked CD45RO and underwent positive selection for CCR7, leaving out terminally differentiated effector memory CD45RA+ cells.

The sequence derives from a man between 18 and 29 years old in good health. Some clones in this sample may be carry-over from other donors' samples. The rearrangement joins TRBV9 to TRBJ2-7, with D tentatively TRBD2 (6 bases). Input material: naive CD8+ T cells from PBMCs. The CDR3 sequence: CASSVDSGGSLEQYF. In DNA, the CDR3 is TGTGCCAGCAGCGTAGACTCTGGGGGGAGTCTCGAGCAGTACTTC.